This T cell receptor (beta chain) was obtained from a study of T cell changes during pregnancy in multiple sclerosis. Clones were sequenced by immunoSEQ multiplex PCR, and TCRdb holds only the in-frame ones, with some missing. The profile covers 45,000 to 50,000 clones, with 85% to 95% appearing a single time and approximately 5% taken by the ten largest. CDR1 SNHLY and CDR2 FYNNEI come from the germline V gene. The CDR3 runs to 12 residues. V was clipped by 6 bases and J by 7 bases, with 10 bases between them. The chain links TRBV2 to TRBJ2-1; D perhaps matches TRBD2 (5 bases). This material consisted of CD8+ T cells from peripheral blood mononuclear cells, taken before pregnancy. The TCR originated in a female donor with multiple sclerosis, enrolled in a pregnancy study. The CDR3 sequence: CASSDYMNEQFF. CDR3 DNA sequence: TGTGCCAGCAGCGACTACATGAATGAGCAGTTCTTC. The complete variable domain, with remaining parts taken from reference TRBV2 and TRBJ2-1, reads EPEVTQTPSHQVTQMGQEVILRCVPISNHLYFYWYRQILGQKVEFLVSFYNNEISEKSEIFDDQFSVERPDGSNFTLKIRSTKLEDSAMYFCASSDYMNEQFFGPGTRLTVL.